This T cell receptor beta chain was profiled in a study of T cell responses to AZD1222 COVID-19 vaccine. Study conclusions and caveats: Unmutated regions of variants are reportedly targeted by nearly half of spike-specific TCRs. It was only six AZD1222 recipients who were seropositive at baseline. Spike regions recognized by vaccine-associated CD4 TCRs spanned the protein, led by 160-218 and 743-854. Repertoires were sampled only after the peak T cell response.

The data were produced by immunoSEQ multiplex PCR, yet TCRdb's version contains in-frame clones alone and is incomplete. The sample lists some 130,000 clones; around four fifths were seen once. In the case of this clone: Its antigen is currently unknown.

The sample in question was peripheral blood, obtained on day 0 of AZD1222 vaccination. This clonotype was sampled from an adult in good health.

CDR3 protein: CASSYDRQSYEQYF. CDR3 bases: TGTGCCAGCAGCTACGACCGACAGTCCTACGAGCAGTACTTC. The rearrangement joins TRBV6-5 to TRBJ2-7; possible D gene TRBD1, 5 bases. Germline V gene lookup returns CDR1 MNHEY and CDR2 SVGAGI. The CDR3 covers 14 residues. Trimming removed 6 bases at V and 1 base at J, with 13 bases between.